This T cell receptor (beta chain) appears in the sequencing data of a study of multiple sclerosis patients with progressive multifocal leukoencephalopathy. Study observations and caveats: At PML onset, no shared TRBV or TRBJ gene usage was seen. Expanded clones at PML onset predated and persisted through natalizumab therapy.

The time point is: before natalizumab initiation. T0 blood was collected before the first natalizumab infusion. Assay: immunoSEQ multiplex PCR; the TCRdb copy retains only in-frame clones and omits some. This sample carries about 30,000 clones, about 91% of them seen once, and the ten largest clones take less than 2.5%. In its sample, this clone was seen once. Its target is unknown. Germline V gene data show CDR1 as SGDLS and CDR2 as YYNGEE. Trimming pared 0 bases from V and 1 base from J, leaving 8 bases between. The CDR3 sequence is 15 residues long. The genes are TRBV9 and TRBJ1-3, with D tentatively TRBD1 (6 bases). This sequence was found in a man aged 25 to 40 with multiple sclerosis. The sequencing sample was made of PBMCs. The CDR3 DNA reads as TGTGCCAGCAGCGTAGTCACAGGGTCTGGAAACACCATATATTTT. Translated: CASSVVTGSGNTIYF.